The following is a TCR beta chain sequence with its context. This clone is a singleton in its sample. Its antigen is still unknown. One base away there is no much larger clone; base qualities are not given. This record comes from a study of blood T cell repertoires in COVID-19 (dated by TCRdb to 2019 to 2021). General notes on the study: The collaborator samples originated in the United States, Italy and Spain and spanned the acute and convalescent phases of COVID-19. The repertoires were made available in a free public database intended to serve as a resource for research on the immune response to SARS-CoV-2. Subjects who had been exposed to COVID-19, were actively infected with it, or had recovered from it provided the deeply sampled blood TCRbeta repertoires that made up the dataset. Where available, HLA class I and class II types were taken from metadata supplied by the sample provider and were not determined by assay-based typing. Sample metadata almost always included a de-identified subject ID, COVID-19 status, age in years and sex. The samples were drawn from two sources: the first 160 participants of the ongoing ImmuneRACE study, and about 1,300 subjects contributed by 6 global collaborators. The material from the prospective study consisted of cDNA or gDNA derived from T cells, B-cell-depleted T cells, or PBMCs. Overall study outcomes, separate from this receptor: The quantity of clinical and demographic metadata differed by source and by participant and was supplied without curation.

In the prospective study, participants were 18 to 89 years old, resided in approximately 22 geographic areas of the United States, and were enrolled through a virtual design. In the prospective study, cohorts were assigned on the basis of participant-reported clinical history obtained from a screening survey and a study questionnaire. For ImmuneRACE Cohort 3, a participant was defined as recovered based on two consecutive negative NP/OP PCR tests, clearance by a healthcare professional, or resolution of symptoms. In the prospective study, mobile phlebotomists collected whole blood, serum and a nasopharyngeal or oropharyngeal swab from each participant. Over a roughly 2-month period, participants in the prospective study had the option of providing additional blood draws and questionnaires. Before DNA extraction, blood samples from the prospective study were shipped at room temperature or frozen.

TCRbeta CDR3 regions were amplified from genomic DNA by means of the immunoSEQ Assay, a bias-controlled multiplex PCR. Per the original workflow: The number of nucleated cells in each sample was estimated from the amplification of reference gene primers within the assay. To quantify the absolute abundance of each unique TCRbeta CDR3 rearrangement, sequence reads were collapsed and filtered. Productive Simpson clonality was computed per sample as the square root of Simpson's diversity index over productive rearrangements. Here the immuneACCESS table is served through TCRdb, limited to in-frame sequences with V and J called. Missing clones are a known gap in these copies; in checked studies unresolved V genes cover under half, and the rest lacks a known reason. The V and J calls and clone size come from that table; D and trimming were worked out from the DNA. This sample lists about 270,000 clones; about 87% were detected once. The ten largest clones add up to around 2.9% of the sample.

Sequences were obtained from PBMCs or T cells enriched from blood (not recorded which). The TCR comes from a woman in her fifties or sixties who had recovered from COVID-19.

The DNA sequence is TGTGCCAGCAGCTCTATCAACGGACAGCTTGGCTACACCTTC. Translation gives CASSSINGQLGYTF. The chain is encoded by TRBV7-2 joined to TRBJ1-2; matching of 6 bases hints at TRBD1 as the D gene. As encoded in the germline V gene, CDR1 is SGHTA while CDR2 is FQGNSA. The CDR3 covers 14 residues, taking in both the cysteine and the phenylalanine. The entry retains the CDR3 DNA only, 42 bases that are in frame from base 1. Relative to germline, V is 4 bases shorter and J is 7 bases shorter, with 16 bases between their ends.